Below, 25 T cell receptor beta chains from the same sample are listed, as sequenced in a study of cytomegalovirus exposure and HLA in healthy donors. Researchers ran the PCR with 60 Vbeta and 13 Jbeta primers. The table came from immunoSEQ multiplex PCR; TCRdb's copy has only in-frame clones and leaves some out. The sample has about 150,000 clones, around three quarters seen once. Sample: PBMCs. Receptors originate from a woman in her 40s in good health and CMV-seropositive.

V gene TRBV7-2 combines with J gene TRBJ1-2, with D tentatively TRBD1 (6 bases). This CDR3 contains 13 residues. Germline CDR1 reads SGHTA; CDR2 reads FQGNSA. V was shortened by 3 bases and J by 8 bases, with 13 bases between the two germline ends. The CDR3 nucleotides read TGTGCCAGCAGCTTTTGGGGGCTGGGAGGCTACACCTTC. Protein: CASSFWGLGGYTF.

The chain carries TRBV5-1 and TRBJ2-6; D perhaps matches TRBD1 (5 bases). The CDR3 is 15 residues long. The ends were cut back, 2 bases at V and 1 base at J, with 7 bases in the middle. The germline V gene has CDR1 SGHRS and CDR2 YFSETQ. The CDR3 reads CASSFRQSGANVLTF. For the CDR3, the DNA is TGCGCCAGCAGCTTCCGACAGTCTGGGGCCAACGTCCTGACTTTC.

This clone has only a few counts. This chain's CDR3 is CASSPWGTGANVLTF. The CDR3 nucleotides read TGTGCCAGCAGTCCTTGGGGCACTGGGGCCAACGTCCTGACTTTC. The chain carries TRBV6-5 and TRBJ2-6; TRBD1 is a possible D gene (5 bases). Deletions cut 5 bases from V and 2 bases from J, with 10 bases between. The germline gives CDR1 MNHEY, CDR2 SVGAGI. There are 15 residues in the CDR3.

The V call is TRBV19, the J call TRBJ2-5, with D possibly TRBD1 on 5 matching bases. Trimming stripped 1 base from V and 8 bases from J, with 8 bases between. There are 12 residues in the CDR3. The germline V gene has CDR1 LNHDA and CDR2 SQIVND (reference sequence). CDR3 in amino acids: CASSIGQGTQYF. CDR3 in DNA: TGTGCCAGTAGTATAGGGCAGGGAACCCAGTACTTC.

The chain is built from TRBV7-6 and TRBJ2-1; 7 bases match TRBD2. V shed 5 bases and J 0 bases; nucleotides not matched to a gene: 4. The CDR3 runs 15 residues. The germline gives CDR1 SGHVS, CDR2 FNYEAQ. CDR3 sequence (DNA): TGTGCCAGCAGCCTGCGACTAGCCTCCTACAATGAGCAGTTCTTC. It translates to CASSLRLASYNEQFF.

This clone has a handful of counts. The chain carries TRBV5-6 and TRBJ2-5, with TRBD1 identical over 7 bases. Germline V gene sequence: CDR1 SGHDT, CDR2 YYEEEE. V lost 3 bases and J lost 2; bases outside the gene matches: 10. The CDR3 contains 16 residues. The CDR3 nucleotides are TGTGCCAGCAGCTCAAAACTACCGGGACAGCAAGAGACCCAGTACTTC. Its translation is CASSSKLPGQQETQYF.

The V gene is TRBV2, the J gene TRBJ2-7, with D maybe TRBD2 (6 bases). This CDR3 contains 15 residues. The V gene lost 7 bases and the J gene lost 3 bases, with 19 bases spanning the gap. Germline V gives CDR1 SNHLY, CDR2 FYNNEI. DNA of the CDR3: TGTGCCAGCACTCCGGGACTCCCGAGTCTCTACGAGCAGTACTTC. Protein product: CASTPGLPSLYEQYF.

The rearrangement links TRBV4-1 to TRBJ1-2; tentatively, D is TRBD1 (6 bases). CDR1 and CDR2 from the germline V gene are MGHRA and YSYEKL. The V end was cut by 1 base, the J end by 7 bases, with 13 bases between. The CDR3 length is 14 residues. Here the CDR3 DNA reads TGCGCCAGCAGCCAAGTCAGGGGAGAAGGTGGCTACACCTTC. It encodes CASSQVRGEGGYTF.

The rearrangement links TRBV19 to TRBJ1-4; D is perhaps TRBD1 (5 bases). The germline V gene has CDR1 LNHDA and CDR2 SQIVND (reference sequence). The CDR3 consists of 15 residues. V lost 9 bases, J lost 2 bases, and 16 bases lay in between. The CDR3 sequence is CASRDVGNTNEKLFF. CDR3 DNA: TGTGCCAGCAGGGATGTGGGCAACACTAATGAAAAACTGTTTTTT.

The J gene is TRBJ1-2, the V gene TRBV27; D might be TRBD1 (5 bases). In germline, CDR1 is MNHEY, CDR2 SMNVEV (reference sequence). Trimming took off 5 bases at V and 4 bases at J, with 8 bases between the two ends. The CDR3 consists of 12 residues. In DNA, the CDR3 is TGTGCCAGCAGTCCGGACACCTATGGCTACACCTTC. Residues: CASSPDTYGYTF.

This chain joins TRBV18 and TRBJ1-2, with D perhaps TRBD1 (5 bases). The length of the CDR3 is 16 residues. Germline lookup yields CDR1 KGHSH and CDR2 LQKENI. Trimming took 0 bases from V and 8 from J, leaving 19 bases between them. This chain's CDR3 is CASSPPGQGSVRGYTF. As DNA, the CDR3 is TGTGCCAGCTCACCACCGGGGCAGGGTAGTGTGCGAGGCTACACCTTC.

The DNA for the CDR3 is TGTGCCAGCAGCTGGACATCCAACTATGGCTACACCTTC. Encoded protein: CASSWTSNYGYTF. The chain links TRBV5-4 to TRBJ1-2, with D possibly TRBD1 on 5 matching bases. The germline V gene has CDR1 SGHNT and CDR2 YYREEE (reference sequence). The CDR3 is made up of 13 amino acids. The V and J ends lost 3 bases and 2 bases respectively, with 8 bases between them.

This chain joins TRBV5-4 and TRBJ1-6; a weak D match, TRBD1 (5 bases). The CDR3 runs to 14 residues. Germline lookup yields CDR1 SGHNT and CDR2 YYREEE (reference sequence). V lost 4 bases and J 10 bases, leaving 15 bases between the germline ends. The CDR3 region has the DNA TGTGCCAGCAGCATTGACAGAGGAAGGTCACCCCTCCACTTT. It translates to CASSIDRGRSPLHF.

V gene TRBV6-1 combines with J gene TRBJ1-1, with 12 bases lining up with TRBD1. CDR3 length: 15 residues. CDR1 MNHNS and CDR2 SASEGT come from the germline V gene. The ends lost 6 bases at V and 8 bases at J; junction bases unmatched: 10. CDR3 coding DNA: TGTGCCAGCAGAGTGGCCGGGACAGGGGGCTTAGAAGCTTTCTTT. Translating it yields CASRVAGTGGLEAFF.

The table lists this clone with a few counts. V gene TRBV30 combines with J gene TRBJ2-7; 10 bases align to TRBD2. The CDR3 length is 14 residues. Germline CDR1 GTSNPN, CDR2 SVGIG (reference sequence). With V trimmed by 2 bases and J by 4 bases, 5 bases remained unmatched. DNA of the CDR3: TGTGCCTGGAGTCCGGGACTAGCGACTTACGAGCAGTACTTC. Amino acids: CAWSPGLATYEQYF.

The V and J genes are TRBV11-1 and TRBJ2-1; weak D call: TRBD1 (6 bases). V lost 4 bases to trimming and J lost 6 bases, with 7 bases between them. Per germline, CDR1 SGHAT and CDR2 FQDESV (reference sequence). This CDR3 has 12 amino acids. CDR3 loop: CASSSRGNEQFF. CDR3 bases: TGTGCCAGCAGCTCCAGGGGCAATGAGCAGTTCTTC.

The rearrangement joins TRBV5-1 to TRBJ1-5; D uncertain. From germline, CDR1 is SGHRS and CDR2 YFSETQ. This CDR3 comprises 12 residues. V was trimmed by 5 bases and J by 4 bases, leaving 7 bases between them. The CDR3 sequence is CASRWSNQPQHF. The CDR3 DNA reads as TGCGCCAGCAGGTGGAGTAATCAGCCCCAGCATTTT.

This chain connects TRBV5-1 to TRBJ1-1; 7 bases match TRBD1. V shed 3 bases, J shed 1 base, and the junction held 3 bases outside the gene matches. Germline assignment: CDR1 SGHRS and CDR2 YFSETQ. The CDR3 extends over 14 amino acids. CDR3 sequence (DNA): TGCGCCAGCAGCTCCAGACAGGGGAACACTGAAGCTTTCTTT. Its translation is CASSSRQGNTEAFF.

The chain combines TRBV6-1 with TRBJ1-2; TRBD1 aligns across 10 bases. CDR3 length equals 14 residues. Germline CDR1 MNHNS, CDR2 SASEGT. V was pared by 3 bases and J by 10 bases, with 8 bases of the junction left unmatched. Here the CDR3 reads CASSEPRDRGAYTF. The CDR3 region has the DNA TGTGCCAGCAGTGAGCCCCGGGACAGGGGCGCCTACACCTTC.

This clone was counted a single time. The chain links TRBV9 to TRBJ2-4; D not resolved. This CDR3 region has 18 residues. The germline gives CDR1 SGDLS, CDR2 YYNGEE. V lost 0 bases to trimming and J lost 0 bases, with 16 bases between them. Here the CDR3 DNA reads TGTGCCAGCAGCGTAGTCCGCCCAGGCGCGATAGCCAAAAACATTCAGTACTTC. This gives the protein CASSVVRPGAIAKNIQYF. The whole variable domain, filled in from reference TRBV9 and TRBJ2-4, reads DSGVTQTPKHLITATGQRVTLRCSPRSGDLSVYWYQQSLDQGLQFLIQYYNGEERAKGNILERFSAQQFPDLHSELNLSSLELGDSALYFCASSVVRPGAIAKNIQYFGAGTRLSVL.

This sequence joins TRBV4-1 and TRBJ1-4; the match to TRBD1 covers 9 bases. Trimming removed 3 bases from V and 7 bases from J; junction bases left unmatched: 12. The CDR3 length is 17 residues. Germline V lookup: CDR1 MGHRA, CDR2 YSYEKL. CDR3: CASSHIRSRQGGEKLFF. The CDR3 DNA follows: TGCGCCAGCAGCCATATACGGAGTAGACAGGGGGGTGAAAAACTGTTTTTT.

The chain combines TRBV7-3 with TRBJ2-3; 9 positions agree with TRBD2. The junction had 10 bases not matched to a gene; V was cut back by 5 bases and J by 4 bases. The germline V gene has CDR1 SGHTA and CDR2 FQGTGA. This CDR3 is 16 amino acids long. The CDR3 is CASSRRGRGGPDTQYF. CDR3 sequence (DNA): TGTGCCAGCAGCCGAAGGGGGCGGGGGGGACCAGATACGCAGTATTTT.

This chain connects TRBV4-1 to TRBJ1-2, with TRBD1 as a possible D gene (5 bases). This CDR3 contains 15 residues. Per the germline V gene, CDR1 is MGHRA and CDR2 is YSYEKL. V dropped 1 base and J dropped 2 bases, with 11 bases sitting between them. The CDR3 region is CASSQVGGANYGYTF. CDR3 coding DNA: TGCGCCAGCAGCCAAGTGGGAGGGGCAAACTATGGCTACACCTTC.

The DNA of the CDR3 is TGTGCCAGCTCACCTACAGGGACTAATGAAAAACTGTTTTTT. Amino acid sequence: CASSPTGTNEKLFF. The chain carries TRBV18 and TRBJ1-4; D possibly corresponds to TRBD1 (6 bases). Trimming shortened V by 3 bases and J by 2 bases, and 7 bases separated the two germline ends. Germline V gene data show CDR1 as KGHSH and CDR2 as LQKENI. This CDR3 spans 14 amino acids.

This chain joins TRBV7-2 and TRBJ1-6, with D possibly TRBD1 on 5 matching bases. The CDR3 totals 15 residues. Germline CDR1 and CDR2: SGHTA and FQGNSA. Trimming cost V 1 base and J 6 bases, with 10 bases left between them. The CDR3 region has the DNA TGTGCCAGCAGCTTAGGGAAGACAGTTAATTCACCCCTCCACTTT. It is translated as CASSLGKTVNSPLHF.